This is a list of T cell receptor beta chains from one sample in a study of CXCR3-negative and CXCR3-positive naive CD8 T cells. TCRdb reanalyzed the 5' RACE reads and collapses them to one entry per CDR3 protein, without DNA. The repertoire table contains about 57,000 distinct CDR3 sequences. Sequencing used naive CXCR3+ CD8+ T cells from blood. All receptors come from a human donor in good health. Some clones in this sample may be carry-over from other donors' samples. Each CDR3 is given with its conserved first and last residue.

CDR3 protein | J gene | V gene
CASSPENREQETQYF | TRBJ2-5 | TRBV28
CASGTGVMNTEAFF | TRBJ1-1 | TRBV27
CASSWDQTGVDTEAFF | TRBJ1-1 | TRBV5-1
CSVEDPSGRATDTQYF | TRBJ2-3 | TRBV29-1
CASSLVAGGTNQPQHF | TRBJ1-5 | TRBV27
CASSLLGVGANTEAFF | TRBJ1-1 | TRBV19
CSAFTSGGVETQYF | TRBJ2-5 | TRBV20-1
CASSRSGFSYNEQFF | TRBJ2-1 | TRBV6-2/TRBV6-3
CASRGGNTGELFF | TRBJ2-2 | TRBV7-9
CASSAGQGARETQYF | TRBJ2-5 | TRBV9
CASSPRDRTNNEQFF | TRBJ2-1 | TRBV7-9
CASSLVGPYNEQFF | TRBJ2-1 | TRBV5-1
CASRRSRNAEAFF | TRBJ1-1 | TRBV2
CASSPPVDFTYEQYF | TRBJ2-7 | TRBV7-9
CSARDSPSTGELFF | TRBJ2-2 | TRBV29-1
CATSPPDRNQETQYF | TRBJ2-5 | TRBV15
CASSRSMGSTEAFF | TRBJ1-1 | TRBV12-3/TRBV12-4
CASSHSGGATDTQYF | TRBJ2-3 | TRBV11-2
CASSQTPGSGGLYEQYF | TRBJ2-7 | TRBV23-1
CATCMEGTEAFF | TRBJ1-1 | TRBV21-1
CASSFGTGPEQYF | TRBJ2-7 | TRBV28
CASSGQGENSPLHF | TRBJ1-6 | TRBV21-1
CASSLVTGTSEQYF | TRBJ2-7 | TRBV5-6
CSVEMGLHNEQFF | TRBJ2-1 | TRBV29-1
CSVGTGGQPQHF | TRBJ1-5 | TRBV29-1
CASSLYLSSYNEQFF | TRBJ2-1 | TRBV7-6
CASKVTDLLVSEQFF | TRBJ2-1 | TRBV7-9
CASSLTPSWGQPQHF | TRBJ1-5 | TRBV28
CSVDGGISYEQYF | TRBJ2-7 | TRBV29-1
CASSLNRALNQPQHF | TRBJ1-5 | TRBV7-2
CASSLQGSAEQYF | TRBJ2-7 | TRBV7-6
CASSYPGSNEQFF | TRBJ2-1 | TRBV5-1
CATLTGDPYEQYF | TRBJ2-7 | TRBV7-9
CASSARDRADTQYF | TRBJ2-3 | TRBV12-3/TRBV12-4
CASSELKGIEKLFF | TRBJ1-4 | TRBV25-1
CASSLGQGASEQYF | TRBJ2-7 | TRBV7-7
CASTTAVSNTQYF | TRBJ2-3 | TRBV2
CASSQTSVNEQFF | TRBJ2-1 | TRBV12-3/TRBV12-4
CATKQDSSYNEQFF | TRBJ2-1 | TRBV10-3
CASSLESETSGHQETQYF | TRBJ2-5 | TRBV13
CATSRGTGVNEQYF | TRBJ2-7 | TRBV15
CSVVSDTEAFF | TRBJ1-1 | TRBV29-1
CASSSWELDTGELFF | TRBJ2-2 | TRBV7-6
CASSQTLAELEAFF | TRBJ1-1 | TRBV14
CASRTYYGRMDSPLHF | TRBJ1-6 | TRBV23-1
CSARDLGGGQPQHF | TRBJ1-5 | TRBV20-1